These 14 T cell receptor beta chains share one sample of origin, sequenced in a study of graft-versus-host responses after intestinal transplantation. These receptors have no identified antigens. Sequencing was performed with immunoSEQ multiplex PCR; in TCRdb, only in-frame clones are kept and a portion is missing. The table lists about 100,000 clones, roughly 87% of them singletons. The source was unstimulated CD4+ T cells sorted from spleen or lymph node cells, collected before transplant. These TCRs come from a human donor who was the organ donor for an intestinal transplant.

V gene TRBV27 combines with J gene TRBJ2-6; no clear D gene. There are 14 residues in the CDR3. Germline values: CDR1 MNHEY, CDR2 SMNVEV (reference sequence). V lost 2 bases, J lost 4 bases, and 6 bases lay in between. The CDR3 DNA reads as TGTGCCAGCAGTTTAAGTTACGGGGCCAACGTCCTGACTTTC. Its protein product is CASSLSYGANVLTF.

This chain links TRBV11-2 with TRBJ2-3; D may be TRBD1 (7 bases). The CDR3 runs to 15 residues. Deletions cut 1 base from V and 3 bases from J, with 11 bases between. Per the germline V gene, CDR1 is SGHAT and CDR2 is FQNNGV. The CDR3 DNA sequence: TGTGCCAGCAGCTTAGTCGCAGGGGGGACAGATACGCAGTATTTT. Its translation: CASSLVAGGTDTQYF.

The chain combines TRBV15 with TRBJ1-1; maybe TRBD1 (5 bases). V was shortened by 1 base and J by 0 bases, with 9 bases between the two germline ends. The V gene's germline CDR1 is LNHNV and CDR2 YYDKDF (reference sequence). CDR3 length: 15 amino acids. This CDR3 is CATSRGGVLNTEAFF. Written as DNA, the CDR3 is TGTGCCACCAGCAGAGGGGGGGTATTGAACACTGAAGCTTTCTTT.

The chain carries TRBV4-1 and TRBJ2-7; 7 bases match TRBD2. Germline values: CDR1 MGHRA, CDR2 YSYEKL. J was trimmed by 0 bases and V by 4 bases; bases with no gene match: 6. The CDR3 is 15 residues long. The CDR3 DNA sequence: TGCGCCAGCAGCCTCGGACTAGGGAGCTCCTACGAGCAGTACTTC. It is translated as CASSLGLGSSYEQYF.

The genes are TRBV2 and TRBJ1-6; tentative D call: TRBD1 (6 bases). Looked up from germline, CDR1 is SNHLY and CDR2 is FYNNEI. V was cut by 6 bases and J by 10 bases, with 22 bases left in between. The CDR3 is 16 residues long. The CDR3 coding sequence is TGTGCCAGCAGCCACGAAACAGGGATCTATGGATCACCCCTCCACTTT. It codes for CASSHETGIYGSPLHF.

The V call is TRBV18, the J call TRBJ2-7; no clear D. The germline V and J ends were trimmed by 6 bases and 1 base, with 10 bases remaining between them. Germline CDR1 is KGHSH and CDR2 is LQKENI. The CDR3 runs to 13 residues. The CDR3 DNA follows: TGTGCCAGCTCGGTGGGCAAATCCTACGAGCAGTACTTC. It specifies CASSVGKSYEQYF.

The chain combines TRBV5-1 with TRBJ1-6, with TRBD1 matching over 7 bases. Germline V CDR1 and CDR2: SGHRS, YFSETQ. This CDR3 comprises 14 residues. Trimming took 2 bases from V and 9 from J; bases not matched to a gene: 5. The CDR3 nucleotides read TGCGCCAGCAGCTTAGGGACAGAAGGTTCACCCCTCCACTTT. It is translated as CASSLGTEGSPLHF.

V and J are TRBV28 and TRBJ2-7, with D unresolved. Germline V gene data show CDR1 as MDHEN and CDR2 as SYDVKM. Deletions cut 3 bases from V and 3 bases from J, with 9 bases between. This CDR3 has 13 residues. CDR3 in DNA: TGTGCCAGCAGTTTGTGGGGTTTCTACGAGCAGTACTTC. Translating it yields CASSLWGFYEQYF.

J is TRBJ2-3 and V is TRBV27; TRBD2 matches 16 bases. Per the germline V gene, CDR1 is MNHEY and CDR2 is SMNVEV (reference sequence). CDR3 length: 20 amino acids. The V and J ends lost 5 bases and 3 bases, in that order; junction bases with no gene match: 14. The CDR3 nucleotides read TGTGCCAGCAGTCCTGTGGCTCCCGGGACTAGCGGGGGGGTGACAGATACGCAGTATTTT. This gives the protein CASSPVAPGTSGGVTDTQYF.

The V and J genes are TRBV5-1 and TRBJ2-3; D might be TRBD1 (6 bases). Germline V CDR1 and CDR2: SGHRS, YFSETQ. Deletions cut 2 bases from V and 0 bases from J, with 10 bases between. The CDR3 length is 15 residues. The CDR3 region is CASSFQGRSTDTQYF. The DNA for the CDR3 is TGCGCCAGCAGCTTTCAGGGGCGGAGCACAGATACGCAGTATTTT. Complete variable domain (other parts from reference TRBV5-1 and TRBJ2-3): KAGVTQTPRYLIKTRGQQVTLSCSPISGHRSVSWYQQTPGQGLQFLFEYFSETQRNKGNFPGRFSGRQFSNSRSEMNVSTLELGDSALYLCASSFQGRSTDTQYFGPGTRLTVL.

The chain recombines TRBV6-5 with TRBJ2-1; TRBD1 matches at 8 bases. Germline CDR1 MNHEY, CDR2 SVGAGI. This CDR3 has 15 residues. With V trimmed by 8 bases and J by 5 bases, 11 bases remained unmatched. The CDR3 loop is CASGRGPRGNNEQFF. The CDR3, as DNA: TGTGCCAGCGGCAGGGGGCCCAGGGGTAACAATGAGCAGTTCTTC.

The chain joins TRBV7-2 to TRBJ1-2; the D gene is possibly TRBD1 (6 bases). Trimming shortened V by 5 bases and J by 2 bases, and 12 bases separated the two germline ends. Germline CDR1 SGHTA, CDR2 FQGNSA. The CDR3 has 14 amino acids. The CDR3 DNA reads TGTGCCAGCAGCGGACAGACAGGCAACTATGGCTACACCTTC. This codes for CASSGQTGNYGYTF. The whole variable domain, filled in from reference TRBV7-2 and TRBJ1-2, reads GAGVSQSPSNKVTEKGKDVELRCDPISGHTALYWYRQSLGQGLEFLIYFQGNSAPDKSGLPSDRFSAERTGGSVSTLTIQRTQQEDSAVYLCASSGQTGNYGYTFGSGTRLTVV.

The DNA of the CDR3 is TGTGCCAGCAGCTTGGGGGTGGTCCCCTCGAATACGCAGTATTTT. Amino acids: CASSLGVVPSNTQYF. V gene TRBV7-3 combines with J gene TRBJ2-3; D is possibly TRBD1 or TRBD2 (5 bases each). V lost 3 bases to trimming and J lost 7 bases, with 17 bases between them. Germline V gene sequence: CDR1 SGHTA, CDR2 FQGTGA. This CDR3 comprises 15 residues.

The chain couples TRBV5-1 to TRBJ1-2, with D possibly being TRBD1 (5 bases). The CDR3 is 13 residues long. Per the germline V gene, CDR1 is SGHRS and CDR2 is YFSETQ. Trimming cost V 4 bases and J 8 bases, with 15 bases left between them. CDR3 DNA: TGCGCCAGCAGCCTCACGGGGGAAGGAGGCTACACCTTC. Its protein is CASSLTGEGGYTF. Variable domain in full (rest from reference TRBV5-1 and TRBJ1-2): KAGVTQTPRYLIKTRGQQVTLSCSPISGHRSVSWYQQTPGQGLQFLFEYFSETQRNKGNFPGRFSGRQFSNSRSEMNVSTLELGDSALYLCASSLTGEGGYTFGSGTRLTVV.